Shown below are 13 T cell receptor beta chains from a single sample sequenced in a study of blood T cell repertoires in COVID-19. The data were produced by immunoSEQ multiplex PCR, yet TCRdb's version contains in-frame clones alone and is incomplete. The sample lists approximately 280,000 clones, about nine tenths occurring once. The sequencing input was peripheral blood. These receptors all stem from a man between 45 and 60 years old with acute or convalescent COVID-19.

V gene TRBV9 combines with J gene TRBJ1-1; a weak D match, TRBD1 (6 bases). The germline V gene has CDR1 SGDLS and CDR2 YYNGEE. V was trimmed by 4 bases and J by 11 bases, leaving 21 bases between them. The CDR3 runs 14 residues. The CDR3 reads CASSPNWGGQIAFF. CDR3 bases: TGTGCCAGCAGCCCTAACTGGGGGGGCCAGATTGCTTTCTTT.

The V call is TRBV2, the J call TRBJ2-7, with D possibly matching TRBD2 (5 bases). The CDR3 contains 14 residues. Germline V gives CDR1 SNHLY, CDR2 FYNNEI. V gave up 10 bases and J gave up 3 bases, with 19 bases separating them. CDR3 DNA sequence: TGTGCCACCTCCGTTGGACCGGGGTACTACGAGCAGTACTTC. Translated: CATSVGPGYYEQYF.

The table lists this clone with a count of one. The CDR3 loop is CASSSRQGAGTEAFF. For the CDR3, the DNA is TGTGCCAGCAGCTCCCGACAGGGTGCGGGAACTGAAGCTTTCTTT. The rearrangement joins TRBV7-9 to TRBJ1-1, with TRBD1 matching over 7 bases. V trimming: 4 bases; J trimming: 5 bases; junction bases outside the gene matches: 10. Germline assignment: CDR1 SEHNR and CDR2 FQNEAQ (reference sequence). The CDR3 contains 15 residues.

This clone has only one observation. This chain links TRBV10-3 with TRBJ1-4, with D uncertain. The CDR3 sequence is 15 residues long. CDR1 and CDR2 (germline): ENHRY, SYGVKD. V was cut by 0 bases and J by 8 bases, with 13 bases left in between. The CDR3 here is CAISESNVGAEKLFF. The CDR3 coding sequence is TGTGCCATCAGTGAGTCGAATGTTGGTGCGGAAAAACTGTTTTTT.

This chain joins TRBV6-5 and TRBJ2-4, with 9 bases identical to TRBD1. This CDR3 has 15 residues. V lost 6 bases, J lost 4 bases, and 7 bases stayed unmatched. Germline CDR1 and CDR2: MNHEY and SVGAGI. CDR3 in amino acids: CASRAQGAGKNIQYF. DNA for the CDR3: TGTGCCAGCAGAGCACAGGGGGCCGGGAAAAACATTCAGTACTTC.

The V gene is TRBV6-5, the J gene TRBJ1-1; tentatively, D is TRBD1 (5 bases). The CDR3 is made up of 13 amino acids. Trimming left V 5 bases short and J 6 bases short, with 13 bases between. Germline assignment: CDR1 MNHEY and CDR2 SVGAGI. The CDR3 sequence is CASSRGLLAEAFF. DNA of the CDR3: TGTGCCAGCAGTCGGGGACTGTTGGCTGAAGCTTTCTTT.

The chain is built from TRBV19 and TRBJ1-6; D is possibly TRBD1 (6 bases). Germline values: CDR1 LNHDA, CDR2 SQIVND (reference sequence). V was cut by 6 bases and J by 7 bases, with 10 bases left in between. The CDR3 length is 13 residues. CDR3 sequence: CASRPDSNSPLHF. The CDR3 DNA sequence: TGTGCCAGTAGACCGGACAGCAATTCACCCCTCCACTTT. Based on the CDR3 plus reference TRBV19 and TRBJ1-6, the full variable domain is DGGITQSPKYLFRKEGQNVTLSCEQNLNHDAMYWYRQDPGQGLRLIYYSQIVNDFQKGDIAEGYSVSREKKESFPLTVTSAQKNPTAFYLCASRPDSNSPLHFGNGTRLTVT.

V gene TRBV5-6 combines with J gene TRBJ1-4; no clear D gene. V shed 1 base and J shed 3 bases, with 7 bases lying between them. CDR1 is SGHDT, CDR2 YYEEEE, per germline. The CDR3 loop spans 14 amino acids. CDR3 loop: CASSLRGANEKLFF. Here the CDR3 DNA reads TGTGCCAGCAGCTTGCGGGGAGCTAATGAAAAACTGTTTTTT.

This clone was observed a single time. The chain links TRBV13 to TRBJ1-6; 7 bases align to TRBD1. CDR3 size: 14 residues. V was pared by 6 bases and J by 9 bases, with 8 bases of the junction left unmatched. The germline V gene encodes CDR1 PRHDT and CDR2 FYEKMQ (reference sequence). CDR3 bases: TGTGCCAGCAGGGAACAGGGGAAGCCTTCACCCCTCCACTTT. Translated, it gives CASREQGKPSPLHF.

This chain joins TRBV2 and TRBJ1-2, with 7 bases that match TRBD1. CDR1 and CDR2 from the germline V gene are SNHLY and FYNNEI. Germline trimming cut 6 bases from V and 2 bases from J; bases unmatched to any gene: 3. CDR3 size: 13 residues. The chain's CDR3 is CASSKQGNYGYTF. The CDR3 bases are TGTGCCAGCAGCAAACAGGGGAACTATGGCTACACCTTC.

V is TRBV29-1 and J is TRBJ2-5; 12 bases are shared with TRBD2. The CDR3 has 17 residues. Trimming cost V 2 bases and J 0 bases; bases outside gene matches: 7. Germline assignment: CDR1 SQVTM and CDR2 ANQGSEA. CDR3 DNA sequence: TGCAGCGTTGAATGGGCTAGCGGGGGGGAGTACCAAGAGACCCAGTACTTC. This gives the protein CSVEWASGGEYQETQYF.

CDR3 sequence: CASSQPWDSYNSPLHF. In DNA form, the CDR3 reads TGCGCCAGCAGCCAACCATGGGACAGCTATAATTCACCCCTCCACTTT. The J gene is TRBJ1-6, the V gene TRBV4-1; 7 bases are a match to TRBD1. This CDR3 has 16 amino acids. V shed 2 bases, J shed 3 bases, and the junction held 4 bases outside the gene matches. CDR1 is MGHRA, CDR2 YSYEKL, per germline.

This rearrangement joins TRBV6-5 to TRBJ2-3; weak D call: TRBD1 (6 bases). Trimming stripped 4 bases from V and 6 bases from J, with 14 bases between. The CDR3 covers 14 residues. CDR1 is MNHEY, CDR2 SVGAGI, per germline. The CDR3 nucleotides are TGTGCCAGCAGTTCACAGGGACGAGGGGATACGCAGTATTTT. Protein product: CASSSQGRGDTQYF.